There are many counts of the clone carrying this T cell receptor beta chain. This record comes from a study of early T cells in non-severe SARS-CoV-2 infection. Individually, cDNA molecules had unique molecular identifiers attached to them. TCRdb analysed the 5' RACE reads with MiXCR anew, one entry per CDR3 protein. This table has some 46,000 distinct CDR3 sequences, approximately 6% appearing once. The TCR comes from an adult who was a healthcare worker with PCR-confirmed SARS-CoV-2 infection or an uninfected control (not recorded which). What was sequenced was whole blood.

The chain's CDR3 is CASSLRRGAGTEAFF. The CDR3 DNA is TGTGCCAGCAGCCTAAGACGGGGGGCGGGCACTGAAGCTTTCTTT. The chain is built from TRBV27 and TRBJ1-1; TRBD1 might be the D (6 bases). This CDR3 contains 15 residues. V lost 6 bases and J 4 bases, leaving 18 bases between the germline ends. Germline lookup yields CDR1 MNHEY and CDR2 SMNVEV (reference sequence).